This T cell receptor (beta chain) emerged from a study of blood T cell repertoires in COVID-19. Study background: Spain, Italy and the United States supplied samples that represented acute and convalescent COVID-19. In each case, the material was cDNA or gDNA derived from T cells, B-cell-depleted T cells, or PBMCs.

As handled by the study authors: Counts of nucleated cells, estimated from reference gene primer amplification, were obtained. Assay: immunoSEQ multiplex PCR; the TCRdb copy retains only in-frame clones and omits some. The V and J calls and clone size come from that table; D and trimming were worked out from the DNA. The sample has around 180,000 clones, approximately 85% seen once. With V trimmed by 2 bases and J by 1 base, 6 bases remained unmatched. The CDR3 covers 17 residues. Germline loops: CDR1 SGHVS, CDR2 FNYEAQ. Patients from Seattle were sampled longitudinally, starting during active infection.

The clonotype was recovered from an elderly man with COVID-19, enrolled during active disease. This chain connects TRBV7-6 to TRBJ2-1, with TRBD1 identical over 9 bases. Sequencing was done on a sample of peripheral blood. The CDR3 loop is CASSLNQQGASYNEQFF. The DNA for the CDR3 is TGTGCCAGCAGCTTAAACCAACAGGGGGCATCCTACAATGAGCAGTTCTTC.